The 29 T cell receptor beta chains in this list originate from one sample, sequenced in a study of monozygotic twins with inflammatory bowel disease. TCRdb reprocessed the 5' RACE reads, with one entry per CDR3 protein and no DNA. In all, the sample yields approximately 330,000 distinct CDR3 sequences. Material: blood. The receptor set was obtained from a human donor with ulcerative colitis or Crohn's disease, or a healthy co-twin of an affected twin (not recorded which).

This chain connects TRBV5-4 to TRBJ1-2. CDR3 length equals 13 residues. Germline CDR1 and CDR2: SGHNT and YYREEE (reference sequence). The CDR3 region is CASSLAGVHGYTF.

The V call is TRBV20-1, the J call TRBJ1-2. The CDR3 runs to 13 residues. Germline V gene lookup returns CDR1 DFQATT and CDR2 SNEGSKA (reference sequence). The CDR3 loop is CSAALAEAYGYTF.

The gene calls are TRBV30 and TRBJ2-7; the TCRdb D gene call, TRBD1, has no DNA to confirm it. This CDR3 region has 15 residues. Germline values: CDR1 GTSNPN, CDR2 SVGIG (reference sequence). CDR3 in amino acids: CAWSFGTGYTYEQYF.

This chain uses TRBV28 with TRBJ2-6. Germline assignment: CDR1 MDHEN and CDR2 SYDVKM. CDR3 length: 18 amino acids. The CDR3: CASSLNGGSSSGANVLTF. Variable domain in full (rest from reference TRBV28 and TRBJ2-6): DVKVTQSSRYLVKRTGEKVFLECVQDMDHENMFWYRQDPGLGLRLIYFSYDVKMKEKGDIPEGYSVSREKKERFSLILESASTNQTSMYLCASSLNGGSSSGANVLTFGAGSRLTVL.

The chain links TRBV12-3 or TRBV12-4 to TRBJ1-5; TCRdb selects TRBD1, and the lack of DNA leaves this call unchecked. The CDR3 is 14 residues long. The CDR3 sequence: CASSWDRVNQPQHF.

The chain combines TRBV3-1 with TRBJ1-5. The CDR3 has 15 amino acids. CDR1 and CDR2 (germline): LGHDT, YNNKEL (reference sequence). The CDR3 is CASSQGGYSNQPQHF.

The CDR3 loop reads CASSRQLNTGELFF. V gene TRBV27 combines with J gene TRBJ2-2. Germline lookup yields CDR1 MNHEY and CDR2 SMNVEV (reference sequence). CDR3 size: 14 residues.

This chain uses TRBV2 with TRBJ2-3; with no DNA, the TCRdb D assignment of TRBD1 cannot be verified. This CDR3 has 17 amino acids. Germline CDR1 reads SNHLY; CDR2 reads FYNNEI. CDR3 residues: CASSELETGIPTDTQYF.

This sequence joins TRBV11-3 and TRBJ1-1. Germline values: CDR1 SGHNT, CDR2 YENEEA. The CDR3 contains 14 residues. The CDR3 sequence is CASSRGGTGQGAFF.

The chain is built from TRBV27 and TRBJ2-3; TCRdb proposes TRBD2, but this gene call is untestable without DNA. Germline V lookup: CDR1 MNHEY, CDR2 SMNVEV (reference sequence). This CDR3 contains 15 residues. The CDR3 loop reads CASSLGLFEGNTQYF.

The J gene is TRBJ1-1, the V gene TRBV20-1; TCRdb's D call, TRBD1, is unchecked because there is no DNA. Germline V gene sequence: CDR1 DFQATT, CDR2 SNEGSKA (reference sequence). This CDR3 region has 12 residues. CDR3 sequence reads: CSARRGGTEAFF.

This chain links TRBV27 with TRBJ2-2; absent DNA, TCRdb's TRBD2 call cannot be checked. This CDR3 is built from 19 residues. Germline V CDR1 and CDR2: MNHEY, SMNVEV (reference sequence). The CDR3 loop reads CASSFIAFGGPSGSGELFF.

The rearrangement uses TRBV10-2 and TRBJ2-5; TCRdb proposes TRBD2, but this gene call is untestable without DNA. Germline V lookup: CDR1 WSHSY, CDR2 SAAADI. The CDR3 is 18 residues long. The CDR3 protein is CASQDIYPSGLVGETQYF.

This chain uses TRBV19 with TRBJ2-1; TCRdb's D call of TRBD1 is untestable without DNA. CDR1 is LNHDA and CDR2 is SQIVND in the germline V gene (reference sequence). The CDR3 runs to 16 residues. The CDR3 reads CASRAPRQGRGNEQFF.

The rearrangement joins TRBV12-3 or TRBV12-4 to TRBJ2-2; absent DNA, TCRdb's TRBD1 call cannot be checked. CDR3 length equals 14 residues. The chain's CDR3 is CASSLDNPGGELFF.

The gene calls are TRBV6-1 and TRBJ2-2; TCRdb reports TRBD2, a call that lacks DNA to check it against. CDR1 is MNHNS and CDR2 is SASEGT in the germline V gene. This CDR3 contains 17 residues. CDR3 in amino acids: CASSETVGDFGTGELFF.

The chain combines TRBV7-9 with TRBJ2-5; TCRdb's D call, TRBD2, is unchecked because there is no DNA. This CDR3 has 15 amino acids. In germline, CDR1 is SEHNR, CDR2 FQNEAQ (reference sequence). The CDR3 protein is CASSSLAGTRETQYF.

CDR3 in amino acids: CASSLLIPDRGAYGYTF. The gene calls are TRBV27 and TRBJ1-2; absent DNA, TCRdb's TRBD1 call cannot be checked. Germline-derived CDR1 and CDR2 are MNHEY and SMNVEV (reference sequence). The CDR3 is made up of 17 amino acids.

This sequence joins TRBV20-1 and TRBJ2-1; TCRdb indicates TRBD1, and absent DNA this call remains unverified. Per the germline V gene, CDR1 is DFQATT and CDR2 is SNEGSKA (reference sequence). The CDR3 runs 17 residues. Here the CDR3 reads CSARSLAGKGAYNEQFF.

The chain employs TRBV12-3 or TRBV12-4 and TRBJ1-5; lacking DNA, the TRBD1 call made by TCRdb goes unchecked. The CDR3 sequence is 15 residues long. CDR3 amino acids: CASRSTGGANQPQHF.

The gene calls are TRBV12-3 or TRBV12-4 and TRBJ1-1; TCRdb indicates TRBD1, and absent DNA this call remains unverified. This CDR3 is built from 14 residues. CDR3 sequence: CASSYGAPGTEAFF.

The chain uses TRBV9 and TRBJ2-3; the D gene TCRdb calls, TRBD2, cannot be checked with no DNA. The CDR3 totals 14 residues. Germline CDR1 SGDLS, CDR2 YYNGEE. This CDR3 reads CASSPWTSEDTQYF.

This sequence joins TRBV18 and TRBJ2-7; the D call of TRBD1 rests on TCRdb alone, since no DNA is present to check it. The germline gives CDR1 KGHSH, CDR2 LQKENI. The CDR3 is 18 residues long. Here the CDR3 reads CASSPLGGLSGSSYEQYF.

The rearrangement links TRBV28 to TRBJ2-3; TCRdb proposes TRBD2, but this gene call is untestable without DNA. Germline CDR1 reads MDHEN; CDR2 reads SYDVKM. The CDR3 sequence is 21 residues long. CDR3 in amino acids: CASSRRPRLASTPKGMDTQYF.

CDR3 amino acids: CAWSSGGSTDTQYF. This chain links TRBV30 with TRBJ2-3; TCRdb's D gene call, TRBD2, goes unchecked for lack of DNA. The CDR3 totals 14 residues. Germline V gene lookup returns CDR1 GTSNPN and CDR2 SVGIG (reference sequence). The full variable domain, completed using reference TRBV30 and TRBJ2-3, is SQTIHQWPATLVQPVGSPLSLECTVEGTSNPNLYWYRQAAGRGLQLLFYSVGIGQISSEVPQNLSASRPQDRQFILSSKKLLLSDSGFYLCAWSSGGSTDTQYFGPGTRLTVL.

The V call is TRBV20-1, the J call TRBJ2-3; absent DNA, TCRdb's TRBD1 call cannot be checked. The CDR3 spans 17 residues. The germline gives CDR1 DFQATT, CDR2 SNEGSKA (reference sequence). CDR3: CSARDPDRGIASDTQYF.

V usage is TRBV6-2 or TRBV6-3 and J usage is TRBJ2-5; TCRdb's D call, TRBD2, is unchecked because there is no DNA. Per the germline V gene, CDR1 is MNHEY and CDR2 is SVGEGT. CDR3 size: 15 residues. CDR3 residues: CASSYEAGGRETQYF.

V gene TRBV3-1 combines with J gene TRBJ2-7. The CDR3 loop spans 13 amino acids. Per the germline V gene, CDR1 is LGHDT and CDR2 is YNNKEL (reference sequence). CDR3 amino acids: CASSQAGTDEQYF.

The chain recombines TRBV20-1 with TRBJ1-6. Germline CDR1 is DFQATT and CDR2 is SNEGSKA (reference sequence). The CDR3 extends over 13 amino acids. This chain's CDR3 is CSARATIRSPLHF.